This is a list of T cell receptor beta chains from one sample in a study. Sequencing used immunoSEQ multiplex PCR; TCRdb keeps in-frame clones, though not all of them. The profile shows about 50,000 clones, 80% to 95% of them singletons. Sample: PBMCs. The receptor source for this set is a man in his forties with rheumatoid arthritis. Each CDR3 is given with its conserved first and last residue.

TRBV19	TRBJ1-1	CASSLGARSKNTEAFF
TRBV18	TRBJ2-7	CASSRDRTDEQYF
TRBV7-2	TRBJ2-5	CASSGHGPLIQETQYF
TRBV6-5	TRBJ1-1	CASSPQNTEAFF
TRBV27	TRBJ1-5	CASSFGGNQPQHF
TRBV11-2	TRBJ2-5	CASSLVLREDETQYF
TRBV7-8	TRBJ1-6	CASSSRAQGAIYNSPLHF
TRBV7-2	TRBJ1-3	CASSPAVSGNTIYF
TRBV7-9	TRBJ1-4	CASSRQGSTNEKLFF
TRBV28	TRBJ1-5	CASRDSNQPQHF
TRBV5-1	TRBJ2-1	CASSVSGRASYEQFF
TRBV3-1/TRBV3-2	TRBJ1-2	CASSLQGEPGGYTF
TRBV5-6	TRBJ1-1	CASSFARNTEAFF
TRBV28	TRBJ1-6	CASSFRGIRDSPLHF
TRBV15	TRBJ1-4	CATSRDLSPNEKLFF
TRBV5-4	TRBJ1-1	CASSPLGRRNTEAFF
TRBV12-3/TRBV12-4	TRBJ1-4	CASRKGDLEKLFF
TRBV4-2	TRBJ2-2	CASSQVGLATVTNTGELFF
TRBV6-1	TRBJ1-5	CASRRMAVNQPQHF
TRBV2	TRBJ1-2	CASSAIRATDGYGYTF
TRBV7-2	TRBJ2-3	CASSTRQGTDTQYF
TRBV27	TRBJ1-2	CASSKAGIGIYGYTF
TRBV7-2	TRBJ2-1	CATENGDRAYNEQFF
TRBV5-6	TRBJ2-1	CASSLLYNEQFF
TRBV9	TRBJ1-2	CASSGGGSPSYGYTF
TRBV28	TRBJ2-2	CASRTKSGSNTGELFF
TRBV6-1	TRBJ1-5	CASSSTDREGQPQHF
TRBV5-1	TRBJ2-5	CASSLQGIQETQYF
TRBV11-2	TRBJ2-7	CASSSLRGIYEQYF
TRBV27	TRBJ1-1	CASSSLAGASTEAFF
TRBV30	TRBJ2-7	CAWSSGHSYEQYF
TRBV24-1	TRBJ2-7	CATSDFEGYEQYF
TRBV5-4	TRBJ1-2	CASSKDRGRFNYGYTF
TRBV6-5	TRBJ2-7	CASSSTSYEQYF
TRBV23-1	TRBJ1-2	CASSQSGQIYGYTF
TRBV7-2	TRBJ1-4	CASSVGTVNEKLFF
TRBV28	TRBJ1-5	CASSSHYSGTAYSNQPQHF
TRBV3-1/TRBV3-2	TRBJ2-7	CASSQEGIDLEQYF
TRBV15	TRBJ2-2	CATSRPPGRTGELFF
TRBV6-5	TRBJ2-1	CASTGRGARENEQFF
TRBV27	TRBJ1-1	CASSRVWMNTEAFF
TRBV10-3	TRBJ1-1	CAISEIEMNTEAFF
TRBV18	TRBJ1-2	CASSPTDGLRGYTF
TRBV7-6	TRBJ2-5	CASSLRYDRQETQYF
TRBV19	TRBJ1-1	CASSPQGTEAFF